This is a list of T cell receptor beta chains from one sample in a study of OX40 agonist ivuxolimab in advanced cancers. Profiled with immunoSEQ multiplex PCR; TCRdb holds only in-frame clones, not every one. The sample comprises tens of thousands of clones, 80% to 90% of which are singletons, and roughly 1.2% rests with the top ten. The source was CD4+ or CD8+ T cells sorted from blood, collected in a trial of the OX40 agonist ivuxolimab. These receptors came from an adult with an advanced solid tumor such as melanoma, head and neck, liver or kidney cancer. Each CDR3 is given with its conserved first and last residue. Fields, in order: V gene, D gene, clone size, J gene, CDR3 protein, CDR3 DNA. D genes are given only for firm matches. Size is stated for part of the rows, as once, few or many counts, or as a class when the clone is expanded.

>TRBV6-6|TRBD1|few|TRBJ2-1
CASSPGTGLNNEQFF
TGTGCCAGCAGCCCCGGGACAGGGCTTAACAATGAGCAGTTCTTC
>TRBV29-1|.|.|TRBJ2-1
CSVEGGFDINNEQFF
TGCAGCGTTGAAGGGGGTTTCGACATCAACAATGAGCAGTTCTTC
>TRBV11-3|.|.|TRBJ2-5
CASSPSAHEQETQYF
TGTGCCAGCAGCCCCTCCGCCCACGAGCAAGAGACCCAGTACTTC
>TRBV19|.|once|TRBJ2-6
CASSTPGAGANVLTF
TGTGCCAGTAGTACTCCGGGGGCTGGGGCCAACGTCCTGACTTTC
>TRBV27|TRBD2|.|TRBJ2-3
CASWRGATDTQYF
TGTGCCAGCTGGCGGGGGGCCACAGATACGCAGTATTTT
>TRBV9|TRBD1|.|TRBJ1-1
CASSQGQGTNTEAFF
TGTGCCAGCAGCCAAGGACAGGGGACGAACACTGAAGCTTTCTTT
>TRBV5-5|TRBD2|.|TRBJ2-3
CASSLRGLAGEKGDTQYF
TGTGCCAGCAGCTTGAGGGGACTAGCGGGAGAAAAGGGAGATACGCAGTATTTT
>TRBV5-1|.|once|TRBJ2-7
CASTTQGGSYEQYF
TGCGCCAGCACCACACAGGGTGGATCCTACGAGCAGTACTTC
>TRBV7-9|TRBD2|.|TRBJ2-5
CASSLTSASGGQYF
TGTGCCAGCAGCTTAACATCGGCTAGCGGGGGCCAGTACTTC
>TRBV19|.|.|TRBJ2-5
CASSISSLAETQYF
TGTGCCAGTAGTATAAGTTCCCTGGCGGAGACCCAGTACTTC
>TRBV19|.|.|TRBJ2-3
CASSIDQEKISTDTQYF
TGTGCCAGTAGTATAGATCAGGAGAAGATTAGCACAGATACGCAGTATTTT
>TRBV6-1|.|once|TRBJ2-5
CATRRGAFQETQYF
TGTGCCACTCGACGGGGGGCCTTTCAAGAGACCCAGTACTTC
>TRBV11-3|TRBD2|.|TRBJ2-2
CASSLLGLANTGELFF
TGTGCCAGCAGCTTATTGGGACTAGCTAACACCGGGGAGCTGTTTTTT
>TRBV21-1|.|.|TRBJ1-2
CASSKAVRYKTNYGYTF
TGTGCCAGCAGCAAAGCGGTCAGATATAAAACTAACTATGGCTACACCTTC
>TRBV5-1|.|.|TRBJ2-3
CASSLEATKSTDTQYF
TGCGCCAGCAGCTTAGAGGCGACGAAGAGCACAGATACGCAGTATTTT
>TRBV5-1|.|.|TRBJ2-3
CASNRTSQSTDTQYF
TGCGCCAGCAACAGGACTTCCCAAAGCACAGATACGCAGTATTTT
>TRBV5-1|TRBD1|once|TRBJ2-5
CASSLAVLGQGGGETQYF
TGCGCCAGCAGCTTGGCCGTTTTGGGACAGGGGGGCGGAGAGACCCAGTACTTC
>TRBV7-2|.|.|TRBJ1-6
CASSLDSATDNSPLHF
TGTGCCAGCAGCTTAGACTCCGCGACGGATAATTCACCCCTCCACTTT
>TRBV10-3|.|once|TRBJ1-3
CAISESAGNTIYF
TGTGCCATCAGTGAGTCGGCCGGAAACACCATATATTTT
>TRBV6-6|TRBD1|.|TRBJ1-6
CASSGGGLVGTILHF
TGTGCCAGCAGTGGAGGGGGCCTCGTGGGCACCATTCTCCACTTT
>TRBV6-6|.|once|TRBJ1-4
CASSWARSNEKLFF
TGTGCCAGCAGTTGGGCCAGAAGTAATGAAAAACTGTTTTTT
>TRBV19|TRBD1|.|TRBJ1-5
CASSMGQHNQPQHF
TGTGCCAGTAGTATGGGACAGCACAATCAGCCCCAGCATTTT
>TRBV19|.|.|TRBJ1-1
CASSIDPAVSLNTEAFF
TGTGCCAGTAGTATAGATCCGGCAGTTTCCTTGAACACTGAAGCTTTCTTT
>TRBV5-4|TRBD2|once|TRBJ2-3
CASSLGGRRNTDTQYF
TGTGCCAGCAGCTTGGGCGGGAGACGGAACACAGATACGCAGTATTTT
>TRBV13|.|.|TRBJ2-2
CASSLQGGTGELFF
TGTGCCAGCAGCTTGCAAGGGGGGACCGGGGAGCTGTTTTTT
>TRBV6-1|.|.|TRBJ2-3
CASSEQPDSDTDTQYF
TGTGCCAGCAGTGAACAACCTGACAGCGACACAGATACGCAGTATTTT
>TRBV19|.|.|TRBJ2-1
CASSQYRDNEQFF
TGTGCCAGTAGTCAGTACAGGGACAATGAGCAGTTCTTC
>TRBV19|.|.|TRBJ2-5
CASSIGGFQETQYF
TGTGCCAGTAGTATCGGTGGCTTCCAAGAGACCCAGTACTTC
>TRBV29-1|TRBD2|.|TRBJ2-7
CSVAGTSGRTVGEQYF
TGCAGCGTTGCCGGGACTAGCGGGAGAACGGTGGGCGAGCAGTACTTC
>TRBV18|.|.|TRBJ2-7
CASSPQGLGYEQYF
TGTGCCAGCTCACCACAGGGGCTAGGCTACGAGCAGTACTTC
>TRBV6-5|.|.|TRBJ2-7
CASSYSSQAYEQYF
TGTGCCAGCAGTTACTCCTCGCAGGCCTACGAGCAGTACTTC
>TRBV5-1|TRBD1|once|TRBJ2-5
CASSFGQGGETQYF
TGCGCCAGCAGCTTCGGACAGGGAGGAGAGACCCAGTACTTC